Reported below is one T cell receptor beta chain. What it recognizes is unknown. This record comes from a study of shared clonotypes between healthy human individuals. The wider study: Ranging from 18 to 49 in age, donors were a couple of women and a few men. Broader study findings: The generation probabilities recorded for non-shared clonotypes fell below those of clonotypes shared by all four donors.

Sequencing used immunoSEQ multiplex PCR; TCRdb keeps in-frame clones, though not all of them. The sample holds about 1.5 million clones, 95% to 99% seen once. The CDR3 is 18 residues long. Germline V gives CDR1 MDHEN, CDR2 SYDVKM. Between the trimmed V and J ends, which lost 6 bases and 7 bases, there was a span of 27 bases. The specimen sequenced was naive CD4+ T cells sorted from blood. Subset specified: CD45RA+ positively selected. The chain is built from TRBV28 and TRBJ2-2, with TRBD2 as a possible D gene (7 bases). This TCR was recovered from a man in his thirties or forties in good health. The CDR3 nucleotides read TGTGCCAGCAGCCCACCTAAGGGGTCGGGGGGCAGTGGCGGGGAGCTGTTTTTT. Translated: CASSPPKGSGGSGGELFF.